The T cell receptor (beta chain) under discussion was sequenced for a study of T cell responses to AZD1222 COVID-19 vaccine. Study information: Pooled in the analysis were second doses at about 4 or about 12 weeks.

Notes on this clone: Antigen: not known.

From germline, CDR1 is KGHSH and CDR2 LQKENI. The V gene lost 4 bases and the J gene lost 8 bases, with 18 bases spanning the gap. The CDR3 covers 15 residues. Overall study results and limits: The donors showed a predominance of white British ancestry and of females, with possible underestimation of clonal diversity.

Data came from immunoSEQ multiplex PCR; TCRdb stores just in-frame clones and leaves some out. The table has more than 95,000 clones, 75% to 90% seen once. The material sequenced was peripheral blood, taken on day 0 of AZD1222 vaccination. The V gene is TRBV18, the J gene TRBJ2-1, with D perhaps being TRBD1 or TRBD2 (5 bases each). The sequence was obtained from an adult in good health. Written as DNA, the CDR3 is TGTGCCAGCTCACTCCAGGGACCTCGAAACTATGAGCAGTTCTTC. Its translation is CASSLQGPRNYEQFF.